The 8 T cell receptor beta chains reported below all come from one sample, sequenced in a study of T cell responses to AZD1222 COVID-19 vaccine. Repertoires were generated with immunoSEQ multiplex PCR, while TCRdb's copy carries only in-frame clones and drops some. The table has 110,000 to 150,000 clones, about 90% seen once. Sequencing used peripheral blood, obtained on day 0 of AZD1222 vaccination. The receptors here all came from an adult in good health.

The chain combines TRBV2 with TRBJ1-6; tentative D call: TRBD1 (6 bases). CDR1 and CDR2 (germline): SNHLY, FYNNEI. The V end lost 5 bases, the J end lost 8 bases, and 13 bases lay between the germline ends. CDR3 size: 14 residues. CDR3: CASSLQGRDSPLHF. The CDR3 nucleotides are TGTGCCAGCAGTTTACAGGGTCGGGATTCACCCCTCCACTTT.

The chain couples TRBV9 to TRBJ1-3; D remains unclear. Germline assignment: CDR1 SGDLS and CDR2 YYNGEE. The length of the CDR3 is 15 residues. Trimming stripped 1 base from V and 3 bases from J, with 11 bases between. The DNA of the CDR3 is TGTGCCAGCAGCGTACTGGGGTCTTATGGAAACACCATATATTTT. Translation: CASSVLGSYGNTIYF.

V gene TRBV6-5 combines with J gene TRBJ2-7; tentatively, D is TRBD2 (5 bases). Per the germline V gene, CDR1 is MNHEY and CDR2 is SVGAGI. This CDR3 contains 15 residues. V shed 0 bases and J shed 3 bases, with 12 bases lying between them. The CDR3 region is CASSYSLAGNYEQYF. Written as DNA, the CDR3 is TGTGCCAGCAGTTACTCGCTAGCAGGTAACTACGAGCAGTACTTC.

V gene TRBV2 combines with J gene TRBJ1-6; 8 bases are a match to TRBD1. V lost 6 bases to trimming and J lost 9 bases; unmatched junction nucleotides: 7. The CDR3 length is 14 residues. CDR1 is SNHLY, CDR2 FYNNEI, per germline. CDR3 DNA: TGTGCCAGCAGGGGACAGGAGGTCATTTCACCCCTCCACTTT. It is translated as CASRGQEVISPLHF.

The chain is built from TRBV7-8 and TRBJ1-3, with a possible D match to TRBD1 (5 bases). The V gene's germline CDR1 is SGHVS and CDR2 FQNEAQ. Trimming took 0 bases from V and 2 from J, leaving 8 bases between them. The CDR3 length is 15 residues. CDR3: CASSLARVPGNTIYF. The DNA of the CDR3 is TGTGCCAGCAGCTTAGCCAGGGTCCCTGGAAACACCATATATTTT.

V usage is TRBV6-5 and J usage is TRBJ1-2; D possibly corresponds to TRBD1 (5 bases). V lost 0 bases and J lost 3, with 8 bases in between. Germline-derived CDR1 and CDR2 are MNHEY and SVGAGI. This CDR3 contains 14 residues. CDR3 in DNA: TGTGCCAGCAGTTACTCGACAGCATACTATGGCTACACCTTC. Translating gives CASSYSTAYYGYTF.

The CDR3 spells CASSARDSGRGYTF. CDR3 in DNA: TGTGCCAGCAGCGCCCGGGACAGCGGCCGGGGCTACACCTTC. The chain employs TRBV9 and TRBJ1-2; TRBD1 matches at 7 bases. This CDR3 spans 14 amino acids. V was clipped by 3 bases and J by 8 bases; unmatched bases: 10. Germline assignment: CDR1 SGDLS and CDR2 YYNGEE. Variable domain in full (rest from reference TRBV9 and TRBJ1-2): DSGVTQTPKHLITATGQRVTLRCSPRSGDLSVYWYQQSLDQGLQFLIQYYNGEERAKGNILERFSAQQFPDLHSELNLSSLELGDSALYFCASSARDSGRGYTFGSGTRLTVV.

CDR3 nucleotide sequence: TGTGCCAGTACCGACGGGACTAGCGGGAGAGATGAGCAGTTCTTC. It encodes CASTDGTSGRDEQFF. The chain is built from TRBV19 and TRBJ2-1; TRBD2 matches 14 bases. This CDR3 spans 15 amino acids. Germline assignment: CDR1 LNHDA and CDR2 SQIVND (reference sequence). Unmatched junction bases numbered 7, after V lost 7 bases and J lost 8 bases.